The TCR beta chain under discussion was sequenced for a study of STAT5B mutations in CD4+ large granular lymphocyte leukemia. Clones were read by immunoSEQ multiplex PCR, and TCRdb kept only the in-frame ones, dropping some. The data show some 30,000 clones, 78% seen once. Trimming pared 4 bases from V and 0 bases from J, leaving 10 bases between. The CDR3 spans 15 residues. The germline V gene encodes CDR1 SGHAT and CDR2 FQNNGV. Broader study findings: Patient CD4-sorted repertoires looked more clonal than healthy CD4+ repertoires, even without putative leukemic clones.

This clone was seen a single time. The antigen remains undetermined. This rearrangement joins TRBV11-2 to TRBJ2-1; no clear D gene. Sequenced material: CD4+ T cells from blood buffy coats. The clonotype comes from a human donor in good health. CDR3 sequence (DNA): TGTGCCAGCAGCTCCGACATAAGCTCCTACAATGAGCAGTTCTTC. Protein product: CASSSDISSYNEQFF.